Below, one T cell receptor (beta chain) is given with its context. Its antigen is not identified. The repertoire was sequenced with immunoSEQ multiplex PCR; TCRdb's copy has only in-frame clones and lacks some. The table records some 130,000 clones, 89% of them present only once. The data originate from a study of cytomegalovirus exposure and HLA in healthy donors. Study as a whole: Later analysis reported that the 110 or so validation repertoires shared the platform of the 650 to 700 first-cohort repertoires.

Findings and limits, study-wide: Reports credit the classifier with highly specific, highly sensitive diagnosis of cytomegalovirus status. First-cohort TCR clusters were later found to tend to co-occur in the roughly 130 validation repertoires.

The germline V gene has CDR1 LNHNV and CDR2 YYDKDF (reference sequence). This CDR3 region has 16 residues. V was clipped by 1 base and J by 2 bases; unmatched bases: 4. Sequenced sample: PBMCs. The source is a woman younger than 35 in good health and CMV-seronegative. The chain couples TRBV15 to TRBJ1-2; TRBD1 matches 10 bases. CDR3 residues: CATSRGGTGVNYGYTF. CDR3 DNA sequence: TGTGCCACCAGCAGAGGAGGGACAGGGGTCAACTATGGCTACACCTTC. The whole variable domain, remainder taken from reference TRBV15 and TRBJ1-2, is DAMVIQNPRYQVTQFGKPVTLSCSQTLNHNVMYWYQQKSSQAPKLLFHYYDKDFNNEADTPDNFQSRRPNTSFCFLDIRSPGLGDTAMYLCATSRGGTGVNYGYTFGSGTRLTVV.